The sequence of this TCR beta chain was determined in a study of technical replicates of blood from a few donors. TCRdb keeps only in-frame clones here, not all; method: immunoSEQ multiplex PCR. Seen here are roughly 100,000 clones, around 93% observed once, and the top ten hold less than 0.35%. Trimming took 2 bases from V and 6 from J; bases not matched to a gene: 10. The length of the CDR3 is 15 residues. Germline assignment: CDR1 SGHTS and CDR2 YDEGEE. The receptor comes from a human donor in good health. Sample: T cells isolated from PBMCs. The V gene is TRBV5-8, the J gene TRBJ1-2; TRBD1 aligns across 7 bases. The chain's CDR3 is CASSFHETGRHGYTF. Here the CDR3 DNA reads TGTGCCAGCAGCTTTCATGAGACAGGGAGACATGGCTACACCTTC. Full variable domain (missing parts from reference TRBV5-8 and TRBJ1-2): EAGVTQSPTHLIKTRGQQATLRCSPISGHTSVYWYQQALGLGLQFLLWYDEGEERNRGNFPPRFSGRQFPNYSSELNVNALELEDSALYLCASSFHETGRHGYTFGSGTRLTVV.